This is a list of T cell receptor beta chains from one sample in a study of CD8+ T cells in alopecia areata. TCRdb's copy holds only in-frame clones and misses some; the assay was immunoSEQ multiplex PCR. The repertoire has 60,000 to 85,000 clones, around 29% of them found once; the top ten carry 14% to 15%. The sequencing here drew on CD8+ T cells sorted from blood, taken at week 4, from a patient treated with tofacitinib. These receptors all stem from a human donor with alopecia areata. Each CDR3 is given with its conserved first and last residue. The D gene is left open where the match is weak. Only some rows state a clone size, as once, few, many or a class for expanded clones.

clone_size	v_call	j_call	d_call	cdr3_length	cdr3_nt	cdr3_aa
-	TRBV29-1	TRBJ1-2	TRBD1	11	TGCAGCGTCACAGGGGGGTTTGGCTACACCTTC	CSVTGGFGYTF
-	TRBV29-1	TRBJ2-7	-	13	TGCAGCGTTGAAGCACAGGGAGCCTACGAGCAGTACTTC	CSVEAQGAYEQYF
few	TRBV7-9	TRBJ2-5	-	14	TGTGCCAGCAGCCTTGTCGCGGGGAAAGAGACCCAGTACTTC	CASSLVAGKETQYF
few	TRBV29-1	TRBJ2-2	-	16	TGCAGCGTTGAAGCACGGGATCCCGACCGTCCCGGGGAGCTGTTTTTT	CSVEARDPDRPGELFF
-	TRBV4-1	TRBJ2-1	TRBD2	16	TGCGCCAGCAGCCAGAGCGGGAGGGCCTATAGCGATGAGCAGTTCTTC	CASSQSGRAYSDEQFF
few	TRBV27	TRBJ2-4	-	13	TGTGCCAGCAGTTTATCGCTAAGTAACATTCAGTACTTC	CASSLSLSNIQYF
-	TRBV5-1	TRBJ2-1	TRBD1	16	TGCGCCAGCAGCTTGGGGACAGGGGAGCTGTACAATGAGCAGTTCTTC	CASSLGTGELYNEQFF
-	TRBV6-1	TRBJ2-3	-	16	TGTGCCAGCAGTGAAAAGGTGCCAGGGGGCACAGATACGCAGTATTTT	CASSEKVPGGTDTQYF
-	TRBV29-1	TRBJ2-5	-	11	TGCAGCGTTGTGCGGTCGGAGACCCAGTACTTC	CSVVRSETQYF
-	TRBV29-1	TRBJ2-2	-	14	TGCAGCGTTGAAGTAGATCGTAGCGCCGGGGAGCTGTTTTTT	CSVEVDRSAGELFF
-	TRBV29-1	TRBJ1-2	-	11	TGCAGCGTTGCCAAGGACTATGGCTACACCTTC	CSVAKDYGYTF
many	TRBV5-6	TRBJ2-1	-	14	TGTGCCAGCGCTGCGACGGACTCCTACAATGAGCAGTTCTTC	CASAATDSYNEQFF
-	TRBV13	TRBJ2-1	TRBD2	15	TGTGCCAGCAGCCCTAGACTAGCGGGAGTTCATGAGCAGTTCTTC	CASSPRLAGVHEQFF
-	TRBV29-1	TRBJ2-5	-	12	TGCAGCGTCCCCCTGTCAGAAAAGACCCAGTACTTC	CSVPLSEKTQYF
-	TRBV7-3	TRBJ1-1	-	13	TGTGCCAGCAGCTCCGGTCCCTCAGGAGAAGCTTTCTTT	CASSSGPSGEAFF
once	TRBV9	TRBJ1-1	-	13	TGTGCCAGCAGCGCGGACGGGGGCACTGAAGCTTTCTTT	CASSADGGTEAFF
few	TRBV29-1	TRBJ1-1	-	9	TGCAGCGTTGGGGGCGTAGCTTTCTTT	CSVGGVAFF
few	TRBV5-1	TRBJ2-1	TRBD2	16	TGCGCCAGCAGCCTCACCGGGACTACCGCCTACAATGAGCAGTTCTTC	CASSLTGTTAYNEQFF
-	TRBV30	TRBJ2-2	-	15	TGTGCCTGGAGTGGAGCGGTATGGGGTTCCGGGGAGCTGTTTTTT	CAWSGAVWGSGELFF
-	TRBV7-9	TRBJ2-4	TRBD2	19	TGTGCCAGCAGCTGGACCAAGGGTCAGACTAGCTTCGACAAAAACATTCAGTACTTC	CASSWTKGQTSFDKNIQYF
-	TRBV27	TRBJ2-5	-	14	TGTGCCAGCAGTGTTAGCAGACTGGGGGAGACCCAGTACTTC	CASSVSRLGETQYF
few	TRBV18	TRBJ1-1	-	14	TGTGCCAGCTCACCCCGTTCGGTGAACACTGAAGCTTTCTTT	CASSPRSVNTEAFF
few	TRBV25-1	TRBJ1-4	-	16	TGTGCCAGCAGTGGTCTCATCAGGGGAGAGGGGGAAAAACTGTTTTTT	CASSGLIRGEGEKLFF
few	TRBV30	TRBJ2-1	-	12	TGTGCCTGGAGTGTACCCTACAATGAGCAGTTCTTC	CAWSVPYNEQFF
few	TRBV27	TRBJ2-1	-	11	TGTGCCAGCAGTCAAGGCAATGAGCAGTTCTTC	CASSQGNEQFF